Presented here are 27 T cell receptor beta chains from one specimen sequenced in a study of CD8 T cells in ankylosing spondylitis. TCRdb re-called the 5' RACE reads through MiXCR, storing one row per CDR3 protein. The data hold 150,000 to 250,000 distinct CDR3 sequences, with roughly 13% observed a single time. Sample: blood, either unsorted or a sorted T cell fraction (not recorded which). The receptors were gathered from a male donor with ankylosing spondylitis or in good health (not recorded which).

There are a few counts of this clonotype. The chain couples TRBV5-6 to TRBJ1-6; no definite D call. V lost 3 bases to trimming and J lost 10 bases, with 14 bases between them. The CDR3 contains 14 residues. Germline-derived CDR1 and CDR2 are SGHDT and YYEEEE. The CDR3 protein is CASSYGGPQSPLHF. The CDR3 region has the DNA TGTGCCAGCAGCTACGGTGGTCCACAATCACCCCTCCACTTT.

The V and J genes are TRBV20-1 and TRBJ1-2; D is unresolved. V was clipped by 3 bases and J by 3 bases, with 11 bases between them. This CDR3 has 13 amino acids. CDR1 is DFQATT, CDR2 SNEGSKA, per germline (reference sequence). CDR3 amino acids: CSASPRGDYGYTF. The DNA of the CDR3 is TGCAGTGCTAGCCCCCGAGGAGACTATGGCTACACCTTC.

The CDR3 coding sequence is TGCGCCAGCAGCCACAGCCCCGGACAGCTTTCCTACGAGCAGTACTTC. This encodes CASSHSPGQLSYEQYF. V is TRBV5-1 and J is TRBJ2-7; TRBD1 might be the D (6 bases). The germline gives CDR1 SGHRS, CDR2 YFSETQ. The V and J ends lost 4 bases and 1 base respectively, with 18 bases between them. The CDR3 consists of 16 residues.

The chain combines TRBV9 with TRBJ2-3; no clear D. Germline assignment: CDR1 SGDLS and CDR2 YYNGEE. This CDR3 comprises 15 residues. V lost 4 bases and J 2 bases, leaving 14 bases between the germline ends. This CDR3 is CASSSVGGTTDTQYF. The CDR3 nucleotides read TGTGCCAGCAGCTCGGTAGGCGGAACCACAGATACGCAGTATTTT.

The CDR3 sequence is CASSGARGNTEAFF. CDR3 in DNA: TGTGCCAGCAGTGGGGCCAGGGGGAACACTGAAGCTTTCTTT. The chain is built from TRBV2 and TRBJ1-1; D is perhaps TRBD1 (6 bases). Germline V lookup: CDR1 SNHLY, CDR2 FYNNEI. V lost 4 bases to trimming and J lost 1 base, with 10 bases between them. This CDR3 is built from 14 residues.

This clonotype occurred a few times. The CDR3 DNA is TGTGCCAGCAGTTCTCAGGATAGGGTTGAAAAACTGTTTTTT. The encoded protein is CASSSQDRVEKLFF. The V and J genes are TRBV28 and TRBJ1-4; D unresolved. CDR3 length: 14 amino acids. V gave up 4 bases and J gave up 7 bases, with 13 bases separating them. The V gene's germline CDR1 is MDHEN and CDR2 SYDVKM.

This clonotype was observed many times. The V gene is TRBV7-2, the J gene TRBJ1-1; D uncertain. V shed 2 bases and J shed 0 bases, with 13 bases lying between them. CDR3 length: 16 residues. Germline CDR1 reads SGHTA; CDR2 reads FQGNSA. CDR3 in DNA: TGTGCCAGCAGCTTAATCATACCGACCATGAACACTGAAGCTTTCTTT. Amino acid sequence: CASSLIIPTMNTEAFF.

The table lists this clonotype with many counts. The chain is built from TRBV12-5 and TRBJ2-7; D is ambiguous. CDR3 length equals 14 residues. CDR1 and CDR2 (germline): LGHNT, FRNRAP. Deletions cut 6 bases from V and 5 bases from J, with 17 bases between. In DNA, the CDR3 is TGTGCTAGTGGGAGCTCGAGCTTTGCCAACGAGCAGTACTTC. It yields the protein CASGSSSFANEQYF.

This clonotype was seen only a few times. The chain has TRBV5-1 and TRBJ2-1; TRBD2 is a possible D gene (6 bases). Trimming stripped 0 bases from V and 6 bases from J, with 13 bases between. CDR3 length equals 15 residues. CDR1 is SGHRS and CDR2 is YFSETQ in the germline V gene. The CDR3 region has the DNA TGCGCCAGCAGCTTGGCCGGGGACTTCGTCAATGAGCAGTTCTTC. Translating it yields CASSLAGDFVNEQFF.

This clonotype was observed a handful of times. The V call is TRBV7-9, the J call TRBJ1-2; D gene ambiguous. The CDR3 spans 15 residues. Germline V CDR1 and CDR2: SEHNR, FQNEAQ (reference sequence). Between the trimmed V and J ends, which lost 2 bases and 2 bases, there was a span of 12 bases. CDR3 sequence (DNA): TGTGCCAGCAGCTTATCTACGGAACGGAACTATGGCTACACCTTC. It is translated as CASSLSTERNYGYTF.

V is TRBV5-6 and J is TRBJ1-1; D perhaps matches TRBD1 (5 bases). This CDR3 comprises 14 residues. Germline CDR1 SGHDT, CDR2 YYEEEE. V lost 1 base and J 5 bases, leaving 12 bases between the germline ends. The CDR3 sequence is CASSLPPGSTEAFF. The CDR3 DNA sequence: TGTGCCAGCAGCTTGCCCCCAGGGAGTACTGAAGCTTTCTTT.

A few counts support this clonotype. V is TRBV4-1 and J is TRBJ1-2; D is undetermined. The V gene lost 1 base and the J gene lost 0 bases, with 12 bases spanning the gap. The germline CDR1 and CDR2 sequences are MGHRA and YSYEKL. The CDR3 extends over 16 amino acids. CDR3 region: CASSQGEKNTNYGYTF. DNA for the CDR3: TGCGCCAGCAGCCAAGGGGAAAAGAACACTAACTATGGCTACACCTTC.

Ten or more counts support this clonotype. CDR3 DNA: TGTGCCAGCAGCCAAGATGGGGGTGCCGGGGCCAACGTCCTGACTTTC. Protein sequence: CASSQDGGAGANVLTF. V gene TRBV3-1 combines with J gene TRBJ2-6; D assignment may be TRBD1 or TRBD2 (5 bases each). The V gene lost 0 bases and the J gene lost 4 bases, with 10 bases spanning the gap. This CDR3 is built from 16 residues. Germline lookup yields CDR1 LGHDT and CDR2 YNNKEL (reference sequence).

The V gene is TRBV29-1, the J gene TRBJ2-2; weak D call: TRBD1 (6 bases). V lost 1 base and J lost 6, with 15 bases in between. Germline CDR1 reads SQVTM; CDR2 reads ANQGSEA. This CDR3 spans 15 amino acids. The CDR3 coding sequence is TGCAGCGTTGAAGGGAGACATCAGGGGTCCGGGGAGCTGTTTTTT. It encodes CSVEGRHQGSGELFF.

This clonotype has more than one count but fewer than ten. V and J are TRBV9 and TRBJ2-1, with a weak D call TRBD2 (7 bases). This CDR3 contains 15 residues. Germline V gene sequence: CDR1 SGDLS, CDR2 YYNGEE. Trimming stripped 1 base from V and 4 bases from J, with 12 bases between. DNA for the CDR3: TGTGCCAGCAGCGTATCTGAGGGGGGGTACAATGAGCAGTTCTTC. It specifies CASSVSEGGYNEQFF.

The rearrangement joins TRBV4-1 to TRBJ1-6; no firm D call. The CDR3 is 15 amino acids. Germline V CDR1 and CDR2: MGHRA, YSYEKL. V dropped 0 bases and J dropped 8 bases, with 11 bases sitting between them. The chain's CDR3 is CASSQDQIEDSPLHF. In DNA form, the CDR3 reads TGCGCCAGCAGCCAAGATCAGATTGAGGATTCACCCCTCCACTTT.

The rearrangement uses TRBV12-3 or TRBV12-4 and TRBJ1-6; 10 nucleotides line up with TRBD1. The CDR3 totals 13 residues. V shed 6 bases, J shed 9 bases, and the junction held 2 bases outside the gene matches. CDR3 amino acids: CASRTGGGSPLHF. The CDR3 DNA sequence: TGTGCCAGCAGGACAGGGGGCGGTTCACCCCTCCACTTT.

This clonotype has just a few counts. The rearrangement joins TRBV6-1 to TRBJ1-1; D unclear. The CDR3 runs 13 residues. V was pared by 1 base and J by 7 bases, with 10 bases between. Germline V gives CDR1 MNHNS, CDR2 SASEGT. CDR3 amino acids: CASSEVRHIEAFF. The CDR3 DNA reads TGTGCCAGCAGTGAAGTAAGGCACATTGAAGCTTTCTTT.

About this clonotype itself: Possible read error: a much larger clone is one base away. The chain is built from TRBV27 and TRBJ2-1; D not resolved. The CDR3 contains 13 residues. Germline V lookup: CDR1 MNHEY, CDR2 SMNVEV (reference sequence). CDR3 in amino acids: CASSYGLGNDQFF. The CDR3 DNA is TGTGCCAGCAGTTACGGTCTGGGCAATGACCAGTTCTTC.

V and J are TRBV27 and TRBJ1-2, with 7 bases matching TRBD1. Germline-derived CDR1 and CDR2 are MNHEY and SMNVEV (reference sequence). The V and J ends lost 8 bases and 3 bases, in that order; junction bases with no gene match: 12. This CDR3 is built from 15 residues. DNA of the CDR3: TGTGCCAGCCGAGGGGGCGCGGAGCTACACTATGGCTACACCTTC. Translation gives CASRGGAELHYGYTF.

This clonotype was seen a few times. This sequence joins TRBV3-1 and TRBJ1-1; D ambiguous. CDR1 and CDR2 (germline): LGHDT, YNNKEL (reference sequence). The V and J ends lost 0 bases and 1 base respectively, with 12 bases between them. The CDR3 sequence is 16 residues long. CDR3 in amino acids: CASSQDLRIGNTEAFF. The CDR3 DNA follows: TGTGCCAGCAGCCAAGATTTAAGGATCGGGAACACTGAAGCTTTCTTT.

This clonotype was picked up a small number of times. V is TRBV12-3 or TRBV12-4 and J is TRBJ2-7; no clear D gene. V was trimmed by 4 bases and J by 1 base, leaving 11 bases between them. The length of the CDR3 is 14 residues. The CDR3 loop is CASSSITRSYEQYF. The CDR3 coding sequence is TGTGCCAGCAGTTCAATCACCAGGTCCTACGAGCAGTACTTC.

This clonotype was recorded a few times. DNA for the CDR3: TGCAGCGTTGAACACTTACAAGAGACCCAGTACTTC. Translated: CSVEHLQETQYF. V usage is TRBV29-1 and J usage is TRBJ2-5, with D unresolved. The germline V gene encodes CDR1 SQVTM and CDR2 ANQGSEA. Trimming removed 2 bases at V and 2 bases at J, with 6 bases between. CDR3 length: 12 amino acids.

Ten or more counts support this clonotype. The V call is TRBV5-1, the J call TRBJ2-1; TRBD2 matches at 9 bases. V was pared by 6 bases and J by 7 bases, with 17 bases of the junction left unmatched. Germline-derived CDR1 and CDR2 are SGHRS and YFSETQ. The CDR3 loop spans 17 amino acids. The CDR3 DNA follows: TGCGCCAGCAAGCGGCGGGAGGGCCCTATTTTGGCGAATGAGCAGTTCTTC. Translating gives CASKRREGPILANEQFF. Supplemented by reference TRBV5-1 and TRBJ2-1, the full variable domain reads KAGVTQTPRYLIKTRGQQVTLSCSPISGHRSVSWYQQTPGQGLQFLFEYFSETQRNKGNFPGRFSGRQFSNSRSEMNVSTLELGDSALYLCASKRREGPILANEQFFGPGTRLTVL.

A few counts support this clonotype. The CDR3 sequence is CASTLTRTGMNTEAFF. Written as DNA, the CDR3 is TGCGCCAGCACTCTAACCAGGACGGGTATGAACACTGAAGCTTTCTTT. The chain couples TRBV5-1 to TRBJ1-1; D call uncertain. Germline-derived CDR1 and CDR2 are SGHRS and YFSETQ. V lost 6 bases and J lost 0, with 18 bases in between. This CDR3 region has 16 residues.

The chain joins TRBV4-1 to TRBJ1-6; perhaps TRBD1 as D (5 bases). Germline CDR1 and CDR2: MGHRA and YSYEKL. The V end was cut by 0 bases, the J end by 6 bases, with 9 bases between. CDR3 length: 15 residues. CDR3 coding DNA: TGCGCCAGCAGCCAAGACGGGGCAGGTAATTCACCCCTCCACTTT. It translates to CASSQDGAGNSPLHF.

The genes are TRBV2 and TRBJ2-1; tentative D call: TRBD2 (6 bases). V was trimmed by 4 bases and J by 2 bases, leaving 12 bases between them. The CDR3 is 15 residues long. Germline assignment: CDR1 SNHLY and CDR2 FYNNEI. The CDR3 loop reads CASSGVSGAYNEQFF. DNA of the CDR3: TGTGCCAGCAGTGGGGTTAGCGGCGCCTACAATGAGCAGTTCTTC.